This entry is about one T cell receptor (beta chain). The antigen remains unidentified. The ends were cut back, 7 bases at V and 7 bases at J, with 17 bases in the middle. Germline CDR1 SGHNT, CDR2 YYREEE (reference sequence). The CDR3 consists of 14 residues. This sample was included in a study of persistence of HIV-infected CD4 T cells. Anti-CD3/anti-CD28 beads served as a nonspecific positive control stimulus. Sorting selected CD4+ T cells upregulating both CD40 ligand and CD69. CD4+ T cell counts exceeded 400 cells/uL; CMV serology was positive. CD8+ T cells were removed from PBMCs prior to stimulation. The libraries were made with immunoSEQ version 4 in survey mode. Only in-frame clones appear in the TCRdb table, and some are missing; sequencing was by immunoSEQ multiplex PCR. The table has 35,000 to 55,000 clones, roughly 90% seen once.

This TCR derives from an adult man with HIV who was CMV-seropositive. The specimen comprised CD4+ T cells sorted from PBMCs after approximately 18-hour stimulation, sampled from a patient who received antiretroviral therapy. The rearrangement uses TRBV5-4 and TRBJ2-2; D perhaps matches TRBD2 (7 bases). CDR3 DNA sequence: TGTGCCAGCGGGGGGGGCAGGGGCAGCGGGGAGCTGTTTTTT. Its protein is CASGGGRGSGELFF.